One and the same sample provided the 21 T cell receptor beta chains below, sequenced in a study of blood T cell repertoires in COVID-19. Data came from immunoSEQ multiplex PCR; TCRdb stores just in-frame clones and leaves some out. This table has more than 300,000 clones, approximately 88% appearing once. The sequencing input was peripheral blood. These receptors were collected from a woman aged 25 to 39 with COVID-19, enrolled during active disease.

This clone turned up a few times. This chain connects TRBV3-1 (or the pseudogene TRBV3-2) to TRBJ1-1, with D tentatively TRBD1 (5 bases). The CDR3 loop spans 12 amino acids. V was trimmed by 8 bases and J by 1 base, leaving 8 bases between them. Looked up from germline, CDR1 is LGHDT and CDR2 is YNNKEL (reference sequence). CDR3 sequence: CASRGTNTEAFF. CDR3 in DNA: TGTGCCAGCCGGGGGACGAACACTGAAGCTTTCTTT.

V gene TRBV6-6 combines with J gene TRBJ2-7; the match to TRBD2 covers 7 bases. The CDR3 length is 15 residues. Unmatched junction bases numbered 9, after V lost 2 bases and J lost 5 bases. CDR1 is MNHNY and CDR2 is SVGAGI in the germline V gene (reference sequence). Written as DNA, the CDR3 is TGTGCCAGCAGTTACCCGACTAGCAAACCCCACGAGCAGTACTTC. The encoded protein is CASSYPTSKPHEQYF.

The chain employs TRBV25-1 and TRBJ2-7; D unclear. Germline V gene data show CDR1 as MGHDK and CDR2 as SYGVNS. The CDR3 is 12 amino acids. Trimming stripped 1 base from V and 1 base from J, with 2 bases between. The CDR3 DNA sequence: TGTGCCAGCAGTGAATCGTCCTACGAGCAGTACGTC. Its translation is CASSESSYEQYV.

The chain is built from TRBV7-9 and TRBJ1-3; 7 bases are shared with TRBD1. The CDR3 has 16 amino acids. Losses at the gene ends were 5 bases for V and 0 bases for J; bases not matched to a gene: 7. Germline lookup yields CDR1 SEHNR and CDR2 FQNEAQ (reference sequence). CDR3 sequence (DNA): TGTGCCAGCAGCGGGGAGGACAGGCCCTCTGGAAACACCATATATTTT. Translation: CASSGEDRPSGNTIYF.

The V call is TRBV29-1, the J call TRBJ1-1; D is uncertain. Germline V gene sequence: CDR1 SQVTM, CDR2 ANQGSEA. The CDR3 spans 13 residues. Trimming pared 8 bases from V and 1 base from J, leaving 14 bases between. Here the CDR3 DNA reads TGCAGCCTGATGCGGGCTTCGAACACTGAAGCTTTCTTT. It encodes CSLMRASNTEAFF.

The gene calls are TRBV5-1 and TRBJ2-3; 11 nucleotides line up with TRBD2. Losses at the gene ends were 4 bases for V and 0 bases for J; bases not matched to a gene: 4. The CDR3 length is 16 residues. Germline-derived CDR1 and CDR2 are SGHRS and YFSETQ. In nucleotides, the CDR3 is TGCGCCAGCAGCCCCAGACTAGCGGGGAGCACAGATACGCAGTATTTT. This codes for CASSPRLAGSTDTQYF.

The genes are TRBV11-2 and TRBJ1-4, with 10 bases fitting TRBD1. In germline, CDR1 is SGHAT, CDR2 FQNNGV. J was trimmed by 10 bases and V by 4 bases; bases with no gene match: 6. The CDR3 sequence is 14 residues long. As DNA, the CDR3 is TGTGCCAGCAGCTATGCGGGACAGGGGTCAAAACTGTTTTTT. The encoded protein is CASSYAGQGSKLFF.

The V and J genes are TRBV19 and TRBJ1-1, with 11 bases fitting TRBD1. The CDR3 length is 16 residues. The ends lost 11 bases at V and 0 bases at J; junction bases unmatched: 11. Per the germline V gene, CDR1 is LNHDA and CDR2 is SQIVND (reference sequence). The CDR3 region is CAATSGTGGVNTEAFF. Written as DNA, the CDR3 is TGTGCCGCCACATCCGGGACAGGGGGGGTGAACACTGAAGCTTTCTTT.

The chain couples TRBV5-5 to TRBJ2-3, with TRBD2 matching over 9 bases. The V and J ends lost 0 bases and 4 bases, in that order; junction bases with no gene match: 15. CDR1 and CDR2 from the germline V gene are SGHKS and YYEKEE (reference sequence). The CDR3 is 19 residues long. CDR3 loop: CASSLEDVGLAGAPDTQYF. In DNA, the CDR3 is TGTGCCAGCAGCTTGGAAGATGTGGGCTTAGCGGGGGCACCAGATACGCAGTATTTT.

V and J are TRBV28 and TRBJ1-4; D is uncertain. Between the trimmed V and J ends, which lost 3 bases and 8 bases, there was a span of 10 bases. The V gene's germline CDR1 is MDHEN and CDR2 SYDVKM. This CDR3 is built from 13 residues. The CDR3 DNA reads TGTGCCAGCAGTTTTAACCCCGAGGAAAAACTGTTTTTT. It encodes CASSFNPEEKLFF.

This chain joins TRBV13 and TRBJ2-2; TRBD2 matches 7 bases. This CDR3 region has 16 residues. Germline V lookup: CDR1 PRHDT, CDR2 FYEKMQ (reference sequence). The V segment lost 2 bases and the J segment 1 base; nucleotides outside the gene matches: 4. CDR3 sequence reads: CASSLPAGRNTGELFF. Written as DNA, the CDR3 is TGTGCCAGCAGCTTACCAGCGGGGAGGAACACCGGGGAGCTGTTTTTT.

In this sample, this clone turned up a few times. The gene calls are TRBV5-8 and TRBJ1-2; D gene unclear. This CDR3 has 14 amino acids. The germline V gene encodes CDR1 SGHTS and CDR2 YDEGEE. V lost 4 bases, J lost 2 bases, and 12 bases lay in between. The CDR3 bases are TGTGCCAGCAGCCCCAGACTTTCAAACTATGGCTACACCTTC. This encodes CASSPRLSNYGYTF.

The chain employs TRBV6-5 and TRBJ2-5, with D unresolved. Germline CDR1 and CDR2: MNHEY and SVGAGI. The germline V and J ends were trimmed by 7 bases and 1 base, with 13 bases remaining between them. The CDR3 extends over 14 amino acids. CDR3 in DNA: TGTGCCAGCATGAGTTGGTTATTCCAAGAGACCCAGTACTTC. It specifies CASMSWLFQETQYF.

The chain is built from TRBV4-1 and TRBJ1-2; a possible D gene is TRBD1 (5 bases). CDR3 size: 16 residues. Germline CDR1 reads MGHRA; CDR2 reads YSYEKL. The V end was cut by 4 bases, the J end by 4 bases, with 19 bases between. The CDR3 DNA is TGCGCCAGCAGCCTTTACAGGATCGTGCGGGGCTATGGCTACACCTTC. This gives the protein CASSLYRIVRGYGYTF.

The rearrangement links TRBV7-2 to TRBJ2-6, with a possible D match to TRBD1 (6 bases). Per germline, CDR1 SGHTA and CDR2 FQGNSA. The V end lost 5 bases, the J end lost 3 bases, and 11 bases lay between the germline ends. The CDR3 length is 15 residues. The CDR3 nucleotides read TGTGCCAGCAGCACACGGACAGATGGGGCCAACGTCCTGACTTTC. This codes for CASSTRTDGANVLTF.

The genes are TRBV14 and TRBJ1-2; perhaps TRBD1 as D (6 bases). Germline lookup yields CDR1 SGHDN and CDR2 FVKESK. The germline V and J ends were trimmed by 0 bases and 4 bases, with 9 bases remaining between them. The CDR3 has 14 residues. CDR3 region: CASSQEGALYGYTF. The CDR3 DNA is TGTGCCAGCAGCCAAGAGGGGGCTCTCTATGGCTACACCTTC.

CDR3 DNA: TGTGCCAGCAGCAAAGAGACGGAAGGGAGGGAGACCCAGTACTTC. Amino acid sequence: CASSKETEGRETQYF. The V call is TRBV21-1, the J call TRBJ2-5; the table's D call, TRBD2, has no DNA check behind it. TRBV21-1 is assigned pseudogene status. The CDR3 extends over 15 amino acids.

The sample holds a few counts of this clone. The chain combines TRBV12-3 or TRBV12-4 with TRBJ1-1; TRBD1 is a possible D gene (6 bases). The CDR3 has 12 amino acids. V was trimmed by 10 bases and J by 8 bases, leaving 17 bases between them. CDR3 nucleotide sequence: TGTGCCACCTCCCCGCAGGGGCGAGAAGCTTTCTTT. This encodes CATSPQGREAFF.

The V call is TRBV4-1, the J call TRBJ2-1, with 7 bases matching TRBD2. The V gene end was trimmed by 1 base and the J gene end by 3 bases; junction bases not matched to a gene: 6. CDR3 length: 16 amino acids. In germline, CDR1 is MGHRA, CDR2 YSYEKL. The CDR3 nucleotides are TGCGCCAGCAGCCAAGCGGTGAGCGGGGACTACAATGAGCAGTTCTTC. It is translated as CASSQAVSGDYNEQFF.

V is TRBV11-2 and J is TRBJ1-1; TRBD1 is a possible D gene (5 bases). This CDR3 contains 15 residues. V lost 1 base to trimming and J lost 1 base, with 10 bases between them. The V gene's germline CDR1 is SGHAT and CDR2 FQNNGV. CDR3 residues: CASSLVLQGNTEAFF. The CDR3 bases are TGTGCCAGCAGCTTAGTCTTGCAGGGGAACACTGAAGCTTTCTTT.

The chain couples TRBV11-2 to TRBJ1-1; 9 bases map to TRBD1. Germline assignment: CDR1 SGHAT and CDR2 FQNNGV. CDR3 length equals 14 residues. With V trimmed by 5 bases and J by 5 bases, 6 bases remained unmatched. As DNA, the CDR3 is TGTGCCAGCAGCACTTCGACAGGGGGTACTGAAGCTTTCTTT. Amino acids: CASSTSTGGTEAFF. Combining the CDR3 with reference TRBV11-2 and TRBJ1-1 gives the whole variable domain EAGVAQSPRYKIIEKRQSVAFWCNPISGHATLYWYQQILGQGPKLLIQFQNNGVVDDSQLPKDRFSAERLKGVDSTLKIQPAKLEDSAVYLCASSTSTGGTEAFFGQGTRLTVV.